This T cell receptor beta chain was captured by sequencing in a study of cytomegalovirus exposure and HLA in healthy donors. Overall study context: Among about 380 genotyped donors, about 80% fell in the Caucasian-associated ancestry cluster.

Worth noting for this clone: The target antigen is unknown.

The PCR used 60 Vbeta and 13 Jbeta primers. Assay used: immunoSEQ multiplex PCR; TCRdb lists only in-frame clones, some missing. Here the sample spans approximately 130,000 clones, approximately 84% being singletons. Findings of the study overall: There were some public TCRs occurring in many donors, but most TCR sequences were rare. TCR beta chains numbering some 160 were designated cytomegalovirus-associated. Later analysis placed DRB1 highest and HLA-C lowest in TCR association rates, which differed by HLA locus.

The sequenced sample consisted of PBMCs. The TCR comes from a boy younger than 10 in good health and CMV-seronegative.

This chain's CDR3 is CASSPRGSSGNTIYF. The CDR3, as DNA: TGTGCCAGCAGCCCAAGGGGGTCCTCTGGAAACACCATATATTTT. V gene TRBV7-8 combines with J gene TRBJ1-3, with a tentative D call TRBD1 (6 bases). This CDR3 has 15 amino acids. V lost 5 bases and J lost 0, with 11 bases in between. Germline assignment: CDR1 SGHVS and CDR2 FQNEAQ.